The 30 T cell receptor beta chains presented below share a single source sample, sequenced in a study of cytomegalovirus exposure and HLA in healthy donors. Researchers ran the PCR with 60 Vbeta and 13 Jbeta primers. Sequencing used immunoSEQ multiplex PCR; TCRdb keeps in-frame clones, though not all of them. The table records under 150,000 clones, around two thirds of them present only once. Material: PBMCs. All receptors derive from a human donor in good health.

The rearrangement joins TRBV7-2 to TRBJ2-5, with D maybe TRBD2 (5 bases). CDR3 length: 12 residues. The germline V gene encodes CDR1 SGHTA and CDR2 FQGNSA. Trimming stripped 5 bases from V and 5 bases from J, with 9 bases between. Here the CDR3 DNA reads TGTGCCAGCAGCCCAAGAGGGGAGACCCAGTACTTC. Protein: CASSPRGETQYF.

Comment on this clone: The sample has other DNA sequences that encode this CDR3 too. The V gene is TRBV4-3, the J gene TRBJ1-1; no clear D. The V end was cut by 0 bases, the J end by 0 bases, with 8 bases between. The CDR3 spans 15 residues. CDR1 and CDR2 (germline): LGHNA, YSLEER. The DNA for the CDR3 is TGCGCCAGCAGCCAAGATGCAGATCTGAACACTGAAGCTTTCTTT. It yields the protein CASSQDADLNTEAFF.

J is TRBJ2-3 and V is TRBV9, with a possible D match to TRBD2 (7 bases). The length of the CDR3 is 15 residues. Trimming stripped 1 base from V and 0 bases from J, with 9 bases between. Germline values: CDR1 SGDLS, CDR2 YYNGEE. The CDR3 sequence: CASSVSGGSTDTQYF. The CDR3 region has the DNA TGTGCCAGCAGCGTATCGGGGGGCAGCACAGATACGCAGTATTTT.

This clone has a single count. The chain joins TRBV5-6 to TRBJ2-7, with no clear D. V lost 4 bases, J lost 0 bases, and 8 bases lay in between. The CDR3 loop spans 13 amino acids. From germline, CDR1 is SGHDT and CDR2 YYEEEE. The CDR3 sequence is CASSLLLSYEQYF. In DNA form, the CDR3 reads TGTGCCAGCAGCCTACTCCTCTCCTACGAGCAGTACTTC.

This clone was observed a handful of times. The chain has TRBV18 and TRBJ2-1; the match to TRBD1 covers 7 bases. Per the germline V gene, CDR1 is KGHSH and CDR2 is LQKENI. The CDR3 runs to 12 residues. Trimming removed 3 bases from V and 8 bases from J; junction bases left unmatched: 1. The CDR3 loop reads CASSPQGDEQFF. The CDR3 DNA reads as TGTGCCAGCTCACCCCAGGGGGATGAGCAGTTCTTC.

This chain uses TRBV6-5 with TRBJ1-1; 8 nucleotides line up with TRBD1. After removal of 5 bases from V and 6 bases from J, the junction contained 8 bases not matched to a gene. Germline lookup yields CDR1 MNHEY and CDR2 SVGAGI. The CDR3 covers 14 residues. The chain's CDR3 is CASSGGQGNAEAFF. CDR3 DNA sequence: TGTGCCAGCAGTGGCGGACAGGGAAACGCTGAAGCTTTCTTT.

The V call is TRBV13, the J call TRBJ2-7, with 12 bases aligning to TRBD1. V dropped 5 bases and J dropped 5; count of bases not matched to a gene: 10. The length of the CDR3 is 16 residues. The V gene's germline CDR1 is PRHDT and CDR2 FYEKMQ (reference sequence). The CDR3 DNA sequence: TGTGCCAGCAGCCCCGGGACAGGGGGCGCTTCCGACGAGCAGTACTTC. This codes for CASSPGTGGASDEQYF.

This clone was counted only a few times. The CDR3, as DNA: TGTGCCACCAGCAGAGACACAGGGGGCTATGGCTACACCTTC. This gives the protein CATSRDTGGYGYTF. The chain recombines TRBV15 with TRBJ1-2; 8 bases agree with TRBD1. V was clipped by 0 bases and J by 4 bases; unmatched bases: 1. The CDR3 is 14 residues long. The germline gives CDR1 LNHNV, CDR2 YYDKDF (reference sequence).

This chain uses TRBV11-2 with TRBJ2-5; 9 bases fit TRBD2. After removal of 6 bases from V and 3 bases from J, the junction contained 11 bases not matched to a gene. The CDR3 is made up of 16 amino acids. In germline, CDR1 is SGHAT, CDR2 FQNNGV. The CDR3 DNA reads TGTGCCAGCAGATGGGGGCGGGGGGGCAATAAAGAGACCCAGTACTTC. Amino acid sequence: CASRWGRGGNKETQYF.

In its sample, this clone was seen once. The chain combines TRBV7-2 with TRBJ1-2; no clear D. This CDR3 contains 15 residues. V lost 1 base to trimming and J lost 4 bases, with 13 bases between them. Germline loops: CDR1 SGHTA, CDR2 FQGNSA. The CDR3 sequence is CASSLVQDRGYGYTF. The CDR3 region has the DNA TGTGCCAGCAGCTTAGTTCAAGACCGCGGCTATGGCTACACCTTC.

The CDR3 bases are TGTGCCAGCAGCCCCGCATCGGGACTTTACAATGAGCAGTTCTTC. Its translation: CASSPASGLYNEQFF. The chain uses TRBV7-3 and TRBJ2-1; D is possibly TRBD2 (6 bases). This CDR3 is 15 amino acids long. V lost 5 bases and J 4 bases, leaving 15 bases between the germline ends. CDR1 is SGHTA and CDR2 is FQGTGA in the germline V gene.

The chain employs TRBV29-1 and TRBJ1-3; D possibly corresponds to TRBD1 (6 bases). Trimming took 7 bases from V and 2 from J, leaving 12 bases between them. The CDR3 runs 13 residues. Germline CDR1 SQVTM, CDR2 ANQGSEA. CDR3 nucleotide sequence: TGCAGCGCAGGGGCGCTTGCTGGAAACACCATATATTTT. Its translation is CSAGALAGNTIYF.

The gene calls are TRBV19 and TRBJ1-6, with D possibly being TRBD1 (5 bases). V lost 1 base and J lost 0, with 7 bases in between. Germline CDR1 reads LNHDA; CDR2 reads SQIVND (reference sequence). The CDR3 totals 16 residues. The CDR3 DNA follows: TGTGCCAGTAGTATAGTCGGGGGCTCCTATAATTCACCCCTCCACTTT. Translation: CASSIVGGSYNSPLHF. The variable domain in full, completed from reference TRBV19 and TRBJ1-6, reads DGGITQSPKYLFRKEGQNVTLSCEQNLNHDAMYWYRQDPGQGLRLIYYSQIVNDFQKGDIAEGYSVSREKKESFPLTVTSAQKNPTAFYLCASSIVGGSYNSPLHFGNGTRLTVT.

The chain links TRBV14 to TRBJ1-4, with a tentative D call TRBD1 (6 bases). CDR1 and CDR2 (germline): SGHDN, FVKESK. The CDR3 covers 17 residues. Trimming cost V 1 base and J 0 bases, with 12 bases left between them. The CDR3, as DNA: TGTGCCAGCAGCCAAGGCGAGACAGGTCCAACTAATGAAAAACTGTTTTTT. Translated, it gives CASSQGETGPTNEKLFF.

The chain is built from TRBV28 and TRBJ2-5, with TRBD2 matching over 11 bases. The assigned J gene may be wrong: the sequence end matches TRBJ2-7 better. The CDR3 length is 15 residues. Germline V lookup: CDR1 MDHEN, CDR2 SYDVKM. CDR3 DNA sequence: TGTGCCAGCAGCCTGATAGCGGGAGGGCCGGGCGAGCAGTACTTC. Translated, it gives CASSLIAGGPGEQYF.

CDR3 nucleotides: TGTGCCAGCAGCTTAACTGGGGGGACCAGGCTGGAGACCCAGTACTTC. Translating it yields CASSLTGGTRLETQYF. This chain uses TRBV7-2 with TRBJ2-5, with D possibly being TRBD2 (6 bases). The CDR3 runs 16 residues. Per germline, CDR1 SGHTA and CDR2 FQGNSA. Trimming shortened V by 2 bases and J by 5 bases, and 18 bases separated the two germline ends.

The chain carries TRBV27 and TRBJ1-2; 9 bases line up with TRBD1. The V gene end was trimmed by 2 bases and the J gene end by 3 bases; junction bases not matched to a gene: 10. CDR3 length equals 17 residues. CDR1 and CDR2 from the germline V gene are MNHEY and SMNVEV (reference sequence). DNA of the CDR3: TGTGCCAGCAGTTTAACACCTAGGGGACAGGGAGACTATGGCTACACCTTC. Protein: CASSLTPRGQGDYGYTF.

J is TRBJ2-7 and V is TRBV5-8; D is uncertain. Germline V CDR1 and CDR2: SGHTS, YDEGEE. The CDR3 contains 12 residues. Trimming cost V 3 bases and J 2 bases, with 6 bases left between them. This CDR3 is CASSSQAYEQYF. The CDR3, as DNA: TGTGCCAGCAGCTCTCAGGCCTACGAGCAGTACTTC.

The chain couples TRBV2 to TRBJ2-1; tentatively, D is TRBD2 (6 bases). Trimming pared 1 base from V and 8 bases from J, leaving 15 bases between. The CDR3 spans 15 residues. CDR1 and CDR2 from the germline V gene are SNHLY and FYNNEI. The CDR3 loop reads CASSEDHGGTDEQFF. CDR3 nucleotides: TGTGCCAGCAGTGAAGACCACGGGGGAACGGATGAGCAGTTCTTC. Together with reference TRBV2 and TRBJ2-1, the CDR3 gives the full variable domain: EPEVTQTPSHQVTQMGQEVILRCVPISNHLYFYWYRQILGQKVEFLVSFYNNEISEKSEIFDDQFSVERPDGSNFTLKIRSTKLEDSAMYFCASSEDHGGTDEQFFGPGTRLTVL.

The chain is built from TRBV6-4 and TRBJ2-1; 10 bases align to TRBD2. Per the germline V gene, CDR1 is MRHNA and CDR2 is SNTAGT. V was clipped by 5 bases and J by 9 bases; unmatched bases: 13. The CDR3 spans 16 residues. In DNA, the CDR3 is TGTGCCAGCAGTCAGGTTTCAGCGGGGGGGCCCGGTGAGCAGTTCTTC. It yields the protein CASSQVSAGGPGEQFF.

The genes are TRBV9 and TRBJ1-2; D is undetermined. The germline gives CDR1 SGDLS, CDR2 YYNGEE. There are 12 residues in the CDR3. V was pared by 4 bases and J by 4 bases, with 8 bases between. The CDR3: CASSFPVYGYTF. The CDR3 DNA reads as TGTGCCAGCAGCTTTCCGGTCTATGGCTACACCTTC.

This sequence joins TRBV19 and TRBJ1-2, with D possibly TRBD1 on 6 matching bases. V lost 3 bases to trimming and J lost 6 bases, with 14 bases between them. CDR1 is LNHDA and CDR2 is SQIVND in the germline V gene (reference sequence). This CDR3 comprises 14 residues. CDR3 sequence: CASSIQGTDNGYTF. The CDR3 bases are TGTGCCAGTAGTATTCAGGGGACGGACAATGGCTACACCTTC.

The J gene is TRBJ1-5, the V gene TRBV7-8; TRBD1 might be the D (6 bases). Per germline, CDR1 SGHVS and CDR2 FQNEAQ. The germline V and J ends were trimmed by 1 base and 6 bases, with 13 bases remaining between them. The CDR3 consists of 15 residues. The CDR3 DNA follows: TGTGCCAGCAGCTTAGGAGGGGGGGAGCGTCAGCCCCAGCATTTT. Translated: CASSLGGGERQPQHF.

The rearrangement links TRBV7-6 to TRBJ2-7, with TRBD1 matching over 9 bases. The V and J ends lost 1 base and 2 bases, in that order; junction bases with no gene match: 3. The CDR3 runs 15 residues. CDR1 is SGHVS, CDR2 FNYEAQ, per germline. The CDR3 sequence is CASSLGQGETYEQYF. The CDR3 DNA reads TGTGCCAGCAGCTTAGGACAGGGGGAAACCTACGAGCAGTACTTC.

This sequence joins TRBV5-3 and TRBJ1-6; D is unclear. TRBV5-3 is an ORF for which the function is uncertain. CDR3 length: 11 amino acids. V dropped 7 bases and J dropped 6 bases, with 5 bases sitting between them. CDR3 loop: CARGGNSPLHF. CDR3 in DNA: TGTGCCAGAGGCGGTAATTCACCCCTCCACTTT.

The V call is TRBV7-2, the J call TRBJ1-2, with D perhaps matching TRBD1 (5 bases). Germline CDR1 and CDR2: SGHTA and FQGNSA. The CDR3 loop spans 13 amino acids. V lost 3 bases and J lost 5, with 10 bases in between. The CDR3, as DNA: TGTGCCAGCAGCTTTCCACGGGGGTATGGCTACACCTTC. It is translated as CASSFPRGYGYTF.

V gene TRBV12-5 combines with J gene TRBJ2-3, with a possible D match to TRBD1 (5 bases). CDR1 and CDR2 (germline): LGHNT, FRNRAP. The CDR3 has 13 residues. Trimming removed 5 bases from V and 12 bases from J, with 18 bases in between. CDR3 sequence: CASGKHDSHPQYF. CDR3 DNA sequence: TGTGCTAGTGGTAAACACGACAGTCACCCCCAGTATTTT.

On this clone: An end of the junction does not agree with germline; a read error may underlie this. The rearrangement joins TRBV7-9 to TRBJ2-5; the D is unclear. The germline CDR1 and CDR2 sequences are SEHNR and FQNEAQ (reference sequence). The CDR3 runs 11 residues. The CDR3 is CSSSFAETQYF. The CDR3 region has the DNA TGTTCCAGCAGCTTTGCGGAGACCCAGTACTTC. Together with reference TRBV7-9 and TRBJ2-5, the CDR3 gives the full variable domain: DTGVSQNPRHKITKRGQNVTFRCDPISEHNRLYWYRQTLGQGPEFLTYFQNEAQLEKSRLLSDRFSAERPKGSFSTLEIQRTEQGDSAMYLCSSSFAETQYFGPGTRLLVL.

V is TRBV5-4 and J is TRBJ2-7; the match to TRBD1 covers 10 bases. CDR3 size: 16 residues. The V gene's germline CDR1 is SGHNT and CDR2 YYREEE (reference sequence). V trimming: 0 bases; J trimming: 6 bases; junction bases outside the gene matches: 9. CDR3 sequence (DNA): TGTGCCAGCAGCTTGGCCACTCGACAGGGGGCGGGCGAGCAGTACTTC. Amino acids: CASSLATRQGAGEQYF.

J is TRBJ2-3 and V is TRBV30; 8 bases fit TRBD2. V was clipped by 1 base and J by 4 bases; unmatched bases: 7. This CDR3 contains 15 residues. Per the germline V gene, CDR1 is GTSNPN and CDR2 is SVGIG (reference sequence). The CDR3 DNA reads TGTGCCTGGAGTGGGGCGGGAGGACGGTCAGATACGCAGTATTTT. Translating it yields CAWSGAGGRSDTQYF.